The TCR beta chain under discussion was sequenced for a study of CD8 T cells in Susac syndrome. Whole-study context: Among the sequenced Susac syndrome patients, over five had active disease while under ten were in remission.

Germline CDR1 DFQATT, CDR2 SNEGSKA (reference sequence). This CDR3 has 12 amino acids. It was negative isolation that provided the CD8+ and CD4+ T cells, whereas TEMRA cells were enriched by FACS. Of note for this clonotype: Antigen: not known. The junction does not match germline at one end; this may be a read error.

Study-wide results and caveats: CD8+ clones in Susac expanded most in TEMRA cells and active patients.

The RNA, about 0.5 to 1 ug, was put through reverse transcription using random hexamers. Multiplex PCR with immunoSEQ amplified the TCR beta CDR3 across 54 Vbeta and 13 Jbeta. TCRdb recomputed calls from the immunoSEQ multiplex PCR reads with MiXCR, one row per CDR3 protein. Here the sample spans roughly 100,000 distinct CDR3 sequences, around 94% being singletons. This sequence was found in a human donor with Susac syndrome. Sequenced sample: CD8+ T cells from PBMCs. This chain joins TRBV20-1 and TRBJ2-1; 10 nucleotides agree with TRBD2. This CDR3 is CTVGTSDNEQFF. In DNA, the CDR3 is TGTACTGTGGGGACTAGCGACAATGAGCAGTTCTTC.